This note documents a single T cell receptor (beta chain) sequence. Its antigen remains unidentified. The data stem from a study of vaccination effects on CD4 cells after COVID-19. On the study more broadly: Sampling of a few convalescent patients occurred early (day +14) and late post-vaccination.

Clones were read by immunoSEQ multiplex PCR, and TCRdb kept only the in-frame ones, dropping some. The top ten clones hold over 15% of a sample with roughly 15,000 clones, 80% of them seen once. Under the ViraFEST assay, PBMC were stimulated with viral peptide pools so that antigen-specific CD4+ T cells expanded. Sequencing was performed afterwards. The culture ran for around ten days before CD4+ T cells were isolated. PCR-confirmed SARS-CoV-2 infection occurred in the person between March and December 2020. Participants got two doses of BNT162b2 or mRNA-1273 vaccine. Wells of two million PBMC each were grown with about 9.8 IU/ml IL-2 and 9.5 to 10 ug/ml peptides. Trimming left V 5 bases short and J 2 bases short, with 9 bases between. The CDR3 has 13 amino acids.

The rearrangement links TRBV12-3 or TRBV12-4 to TRBJ2-5, with no clear D. The source was CD4+ T cells from PBMCs cultured with SARS-CoV-2 spike peptides, collected after COVID-19 vaccination. The clonotype originates from a human donor who had a prior SARS-CoV-2 infection. CDR3 sequence (DNA): TGTGCCAGCAGTCGATCACTACAAGAGACCCAGTACTTC. Its protein product is CASSRSLQETQYF.